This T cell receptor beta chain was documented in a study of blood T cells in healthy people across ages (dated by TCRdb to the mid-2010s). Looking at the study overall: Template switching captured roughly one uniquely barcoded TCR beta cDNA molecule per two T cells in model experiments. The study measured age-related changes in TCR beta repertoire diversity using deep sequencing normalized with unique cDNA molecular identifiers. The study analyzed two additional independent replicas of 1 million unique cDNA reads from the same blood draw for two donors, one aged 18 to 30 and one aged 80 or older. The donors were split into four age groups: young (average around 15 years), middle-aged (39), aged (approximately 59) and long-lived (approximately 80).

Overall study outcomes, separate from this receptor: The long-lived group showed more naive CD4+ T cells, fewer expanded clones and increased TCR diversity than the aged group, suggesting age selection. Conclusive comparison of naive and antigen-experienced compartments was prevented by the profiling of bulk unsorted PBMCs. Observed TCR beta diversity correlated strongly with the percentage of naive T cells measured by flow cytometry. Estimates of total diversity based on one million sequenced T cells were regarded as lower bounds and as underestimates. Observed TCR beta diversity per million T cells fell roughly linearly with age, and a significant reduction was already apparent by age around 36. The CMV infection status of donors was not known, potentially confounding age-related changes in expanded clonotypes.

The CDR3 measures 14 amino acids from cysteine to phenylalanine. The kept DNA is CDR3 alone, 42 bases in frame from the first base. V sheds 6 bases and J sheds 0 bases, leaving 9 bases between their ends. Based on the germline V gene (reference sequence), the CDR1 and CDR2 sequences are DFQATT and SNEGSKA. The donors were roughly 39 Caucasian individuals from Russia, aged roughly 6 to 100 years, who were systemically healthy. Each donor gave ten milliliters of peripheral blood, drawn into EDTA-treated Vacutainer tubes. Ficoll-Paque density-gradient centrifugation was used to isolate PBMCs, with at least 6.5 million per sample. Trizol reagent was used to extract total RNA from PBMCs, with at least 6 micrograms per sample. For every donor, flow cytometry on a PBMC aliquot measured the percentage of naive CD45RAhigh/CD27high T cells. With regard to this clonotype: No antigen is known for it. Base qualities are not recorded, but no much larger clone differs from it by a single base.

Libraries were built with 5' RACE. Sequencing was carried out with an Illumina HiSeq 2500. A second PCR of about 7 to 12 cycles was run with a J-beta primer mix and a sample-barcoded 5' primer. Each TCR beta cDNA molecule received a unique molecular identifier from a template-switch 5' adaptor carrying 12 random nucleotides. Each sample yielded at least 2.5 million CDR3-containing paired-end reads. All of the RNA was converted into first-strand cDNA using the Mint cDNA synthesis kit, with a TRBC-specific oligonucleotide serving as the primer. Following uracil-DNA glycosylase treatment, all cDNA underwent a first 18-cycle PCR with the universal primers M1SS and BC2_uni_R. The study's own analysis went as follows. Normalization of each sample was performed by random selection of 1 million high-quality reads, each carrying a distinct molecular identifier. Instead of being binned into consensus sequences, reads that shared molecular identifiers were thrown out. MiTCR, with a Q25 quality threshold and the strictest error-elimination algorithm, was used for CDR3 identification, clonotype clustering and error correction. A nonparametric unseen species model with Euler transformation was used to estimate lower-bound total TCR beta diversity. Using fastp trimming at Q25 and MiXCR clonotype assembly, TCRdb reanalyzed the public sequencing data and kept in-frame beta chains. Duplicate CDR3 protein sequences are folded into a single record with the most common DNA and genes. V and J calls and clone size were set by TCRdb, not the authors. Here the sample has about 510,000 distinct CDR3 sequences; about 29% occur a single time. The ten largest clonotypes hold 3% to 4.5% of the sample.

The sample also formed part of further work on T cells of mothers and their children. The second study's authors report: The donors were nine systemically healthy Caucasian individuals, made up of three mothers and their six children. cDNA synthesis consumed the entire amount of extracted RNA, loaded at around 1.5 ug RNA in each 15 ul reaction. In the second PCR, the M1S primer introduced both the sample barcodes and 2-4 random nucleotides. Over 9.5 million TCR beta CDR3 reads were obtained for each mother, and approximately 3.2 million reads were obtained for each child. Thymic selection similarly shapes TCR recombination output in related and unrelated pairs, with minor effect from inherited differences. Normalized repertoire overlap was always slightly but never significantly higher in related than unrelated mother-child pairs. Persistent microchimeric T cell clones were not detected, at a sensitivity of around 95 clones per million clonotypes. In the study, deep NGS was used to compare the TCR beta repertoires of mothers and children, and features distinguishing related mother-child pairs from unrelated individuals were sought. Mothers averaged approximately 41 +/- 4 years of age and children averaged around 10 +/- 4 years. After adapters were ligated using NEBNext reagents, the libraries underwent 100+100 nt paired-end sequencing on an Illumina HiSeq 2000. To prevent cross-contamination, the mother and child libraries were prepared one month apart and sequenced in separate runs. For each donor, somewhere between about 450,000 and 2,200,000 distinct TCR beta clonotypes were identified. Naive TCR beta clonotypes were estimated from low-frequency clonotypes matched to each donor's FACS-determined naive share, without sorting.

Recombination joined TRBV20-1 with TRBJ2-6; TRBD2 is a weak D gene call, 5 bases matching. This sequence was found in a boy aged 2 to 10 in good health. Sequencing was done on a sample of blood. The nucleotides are TGCAGTGCCCCGGGGAGCTCTGGGGCCAACGTCCTGACTTTC. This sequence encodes CSAPGSSGANVLTF.